This T cell receptor (beta chain) is drawn from a study of T cell changes during pregnancy in multiple sclerosis. TCRdb's copy holds only in-frame clones and misses some; the assay was immunoSEQ multiplex PCR. Of over 80,000 clones listed, around 93% were seen once; the top ten hold roughly 1.4%. The CDR3 is 13 residues long. The J segment lost 6 bases and the V segment lost 4 bases, leaving 6 bases of the junction unmatched. Per the germline V gene, CDR1 is SEHNR and CDR2 is FQNEAQ (reference sequence). The sequences come from peripheral blood, collected in the third trimester of pregnancy. This TCR was sampled from a female donor in good health, enrolled as a control in a pregnancy study. This chain uses TRBV7-9 with TRBJ2-7; 7 nucleotides line up with TRBD1. CDR3 DNA: TGTGCCAGCAGCTACTGGACAGGCTCCGAGCAGTACTTC. Encoded protein: CASSYWTGSEQYF.